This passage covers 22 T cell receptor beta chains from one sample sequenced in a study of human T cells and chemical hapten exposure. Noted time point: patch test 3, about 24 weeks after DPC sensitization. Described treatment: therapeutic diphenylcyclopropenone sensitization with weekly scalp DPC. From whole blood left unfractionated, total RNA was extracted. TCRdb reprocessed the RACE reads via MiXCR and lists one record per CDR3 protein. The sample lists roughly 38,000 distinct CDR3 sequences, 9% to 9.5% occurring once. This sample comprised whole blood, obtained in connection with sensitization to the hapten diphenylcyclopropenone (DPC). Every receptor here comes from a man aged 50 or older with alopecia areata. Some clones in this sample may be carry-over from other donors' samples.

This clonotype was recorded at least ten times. The CDR3 bases are TGTGCCAGCAGCTTAGGACCGTACACCGGGGAGCTGTTTTTT. It yields the protein CASSLGPYTGELFF. The V call is TRBV5-5, the J call TRBJ2-2; D ambiguous. Trimming shortened V by 2 bases and J by 3 bases, and 8 bases separated the two germline ends. The germline V gene encodes CDR1 SGHKS and CDR2 YYEKEE (reference sequence). The CDR3 spans 14 residues.

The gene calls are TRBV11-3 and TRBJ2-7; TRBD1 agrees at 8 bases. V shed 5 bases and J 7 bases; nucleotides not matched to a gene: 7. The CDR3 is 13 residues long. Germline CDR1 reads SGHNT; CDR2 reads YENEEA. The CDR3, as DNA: TGTGCCAGCAGCCCCGGGACAGGATGGGAGCAGTACTTC. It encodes CASSPGTGWEQYF.

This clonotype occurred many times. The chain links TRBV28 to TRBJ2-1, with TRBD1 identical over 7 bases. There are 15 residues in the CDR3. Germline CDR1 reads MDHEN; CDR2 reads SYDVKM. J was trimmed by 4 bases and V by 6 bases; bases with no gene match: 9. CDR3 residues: CASRPDRFPYNEQFF. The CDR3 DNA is TGTGCCAGCAGACCGGACAGGTTTCCTTACAATGAGCAGTTCTTC.

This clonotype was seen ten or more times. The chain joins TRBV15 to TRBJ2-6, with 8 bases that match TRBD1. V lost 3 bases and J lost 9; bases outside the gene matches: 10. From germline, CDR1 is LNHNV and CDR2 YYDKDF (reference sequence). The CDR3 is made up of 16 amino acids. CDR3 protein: CATSRRTGRIDNVLTF. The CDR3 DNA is TGTGCCACCAGCAGGAGGACAGGGAGAATAGACAACGTCCTGACTTTC.

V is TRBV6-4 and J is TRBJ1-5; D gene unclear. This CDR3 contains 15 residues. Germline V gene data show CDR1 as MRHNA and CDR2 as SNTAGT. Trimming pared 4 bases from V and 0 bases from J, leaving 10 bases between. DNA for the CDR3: TGTGCCAGCAGTGGACCCCTCTATAGCAATCAGCCCCAGCATTTT. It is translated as CASSGPLYSNQPQHF.

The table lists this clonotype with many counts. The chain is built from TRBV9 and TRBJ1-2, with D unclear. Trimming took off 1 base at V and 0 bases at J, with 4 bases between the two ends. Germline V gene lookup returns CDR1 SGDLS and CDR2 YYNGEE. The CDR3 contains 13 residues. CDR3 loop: CASSVSANYGYTF. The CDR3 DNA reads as TGTGCCAGCAGCGTATCTGCTAACTATGGCTACACCTTC.

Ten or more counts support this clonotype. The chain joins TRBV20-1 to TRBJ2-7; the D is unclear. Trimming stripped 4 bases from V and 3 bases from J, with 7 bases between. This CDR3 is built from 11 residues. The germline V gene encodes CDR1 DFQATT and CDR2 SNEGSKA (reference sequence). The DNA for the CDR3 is TGCAGTGCTACTCTCCTCTACGAGCAGTACTTC. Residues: CSATLLYEQYF.

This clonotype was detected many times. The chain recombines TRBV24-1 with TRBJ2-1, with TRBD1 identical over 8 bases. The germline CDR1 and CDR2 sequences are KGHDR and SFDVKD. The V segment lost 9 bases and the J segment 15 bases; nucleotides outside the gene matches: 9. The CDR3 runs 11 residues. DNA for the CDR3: TGTGCCACCGCCACAGGGGGTTTGATGTTCTTC. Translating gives CATATGGLMFF.

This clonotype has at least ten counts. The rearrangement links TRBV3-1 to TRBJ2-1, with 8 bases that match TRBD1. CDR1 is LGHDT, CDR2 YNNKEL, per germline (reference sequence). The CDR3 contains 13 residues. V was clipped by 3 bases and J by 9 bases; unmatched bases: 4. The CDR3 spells CASSHGTGGEQFF. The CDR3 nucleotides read TGTGCCAGCAGCCACGGGACAGGCGGTGAGCAGTTCTTC.

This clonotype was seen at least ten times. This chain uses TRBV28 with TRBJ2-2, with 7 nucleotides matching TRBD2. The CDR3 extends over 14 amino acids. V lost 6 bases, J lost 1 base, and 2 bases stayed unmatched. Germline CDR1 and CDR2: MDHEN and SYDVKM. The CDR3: CASSPSGNTGELFF. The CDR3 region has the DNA TGTGCCAGCAGCCCTAGCGGGAACACCGGGGAGCTGTTTTTT.

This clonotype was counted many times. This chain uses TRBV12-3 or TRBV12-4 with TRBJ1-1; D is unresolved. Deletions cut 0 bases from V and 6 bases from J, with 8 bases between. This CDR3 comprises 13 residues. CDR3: CASSLARMAEAFF. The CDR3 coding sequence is TGTGCCAGCAGTTTAGCCAGGATGGCTGAAGCTTTCTTT.

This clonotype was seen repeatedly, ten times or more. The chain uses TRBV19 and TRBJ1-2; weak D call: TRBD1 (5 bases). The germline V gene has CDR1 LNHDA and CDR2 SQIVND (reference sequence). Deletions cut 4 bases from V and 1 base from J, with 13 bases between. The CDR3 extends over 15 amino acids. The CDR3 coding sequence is TGTGCCAGTAGTAAGGAACAGGCGCATAACTATGGCTACACCTTC. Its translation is CASSKEQAHNYGYTF. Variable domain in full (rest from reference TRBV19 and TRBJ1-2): DGGITQSPKYLFRKEGQNVTLSCEQNLNHDAMYWYRQDPGQGLRLIYYSQIVNDFQKGDIAEGYSVSREKKESFPLTVTSAQKNPTAFYLCASSKEQAHNYGYTFGSGTRLTVV.

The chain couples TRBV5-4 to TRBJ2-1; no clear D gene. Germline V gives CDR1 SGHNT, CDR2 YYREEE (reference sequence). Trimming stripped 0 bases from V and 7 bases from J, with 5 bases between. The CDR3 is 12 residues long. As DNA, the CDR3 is TGTGCCAGCAGCTTGGCCCAGAATGAGCAGTTCTTC. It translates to CASSLAQNEQFF.

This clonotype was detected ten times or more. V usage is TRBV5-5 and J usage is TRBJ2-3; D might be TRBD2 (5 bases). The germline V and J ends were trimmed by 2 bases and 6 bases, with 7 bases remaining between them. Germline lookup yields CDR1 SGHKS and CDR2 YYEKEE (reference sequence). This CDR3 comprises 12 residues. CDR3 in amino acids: CASSLRGDTQYF. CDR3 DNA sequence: TGTGCCAGCAGCTTACGAGGGGATACGCAGTATTTT.

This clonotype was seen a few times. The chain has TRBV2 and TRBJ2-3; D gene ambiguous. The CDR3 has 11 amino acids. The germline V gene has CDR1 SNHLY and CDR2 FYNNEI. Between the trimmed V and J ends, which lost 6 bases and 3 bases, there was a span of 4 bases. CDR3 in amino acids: CASRETDTQYF. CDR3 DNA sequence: TGTGCCAGCAGGGAGACAGATACGCAGTATTTT. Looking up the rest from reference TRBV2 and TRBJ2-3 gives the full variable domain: EPEVTQTPSHQVTQMGQEVILRCVPISNHLYFYWYRQILGQKVEFLVSFYNNEISEKSEIFDDQFSVERPDGSNFTLKIRSTKLEDSAMYFCASRETDTQYFGPGTRLTVL.

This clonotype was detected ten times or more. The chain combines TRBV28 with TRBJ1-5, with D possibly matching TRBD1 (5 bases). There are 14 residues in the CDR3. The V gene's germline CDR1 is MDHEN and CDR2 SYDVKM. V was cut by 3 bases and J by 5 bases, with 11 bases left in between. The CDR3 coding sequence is TGTGCCAGCAGTTTTTCGGGGGAGCATCAGCCCCAGCATTTT. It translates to CASSFSGEHQPQHF.

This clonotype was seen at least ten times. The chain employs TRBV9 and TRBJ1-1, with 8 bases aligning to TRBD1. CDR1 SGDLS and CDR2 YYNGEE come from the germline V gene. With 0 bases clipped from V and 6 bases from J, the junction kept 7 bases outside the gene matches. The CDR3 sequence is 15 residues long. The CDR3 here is CASSVEAGGSAEAFF. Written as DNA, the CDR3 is TGTGCCAGCAGCGTAGAAGCAGGGGGCTCAGCTGAAGCTTTCTTT.

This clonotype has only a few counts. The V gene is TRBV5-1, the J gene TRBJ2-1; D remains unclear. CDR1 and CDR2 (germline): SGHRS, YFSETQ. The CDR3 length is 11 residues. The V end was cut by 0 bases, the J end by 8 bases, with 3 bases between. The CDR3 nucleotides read TGCGCCAGCAGCTTGGCCCATGAGCAGTTCTTC. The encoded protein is CASSLAHEQFF.

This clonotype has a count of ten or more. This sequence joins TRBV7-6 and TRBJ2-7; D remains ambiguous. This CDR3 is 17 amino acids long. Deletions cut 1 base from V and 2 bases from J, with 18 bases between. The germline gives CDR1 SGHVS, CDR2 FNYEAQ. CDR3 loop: CASSLGGSRMSAYEQYF. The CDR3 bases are TGTGCCAGCAGCTTAGGAGGTAGTCGGATGAGCGCCTACGAGCAGTACTTC.

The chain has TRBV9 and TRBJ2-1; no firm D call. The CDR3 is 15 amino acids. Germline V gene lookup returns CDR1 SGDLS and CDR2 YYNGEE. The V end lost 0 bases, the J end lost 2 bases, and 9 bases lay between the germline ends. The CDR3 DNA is TGTGCCAGCAGCGTAGCTCCGCCCCCCTACAATGAGCAGTTCTTC. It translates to CASSVAPPPYNEQFF.

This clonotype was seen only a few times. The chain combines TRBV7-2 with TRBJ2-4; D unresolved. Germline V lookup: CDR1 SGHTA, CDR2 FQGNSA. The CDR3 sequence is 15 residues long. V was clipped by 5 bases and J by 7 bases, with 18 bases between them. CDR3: CASSPPGRLGNIQYF. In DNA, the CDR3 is TGTGCCAGCAGCCCTCCGGGCCGACTGGGGAACATTCAGTACTTC.

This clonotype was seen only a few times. CDR3: CASSYIAGGPDTQYF. CDR3 in DNA: TGTGCCAGCAGTTACATAGCGGGAGGGCCAGATACGCAGTATTTT. The chain joins TRBV6-2 or TRBV6-3 to TRBJ2-3; 11 positions agree with TRBD2. After removal of 2 bases from V and 4 bases from J, the junction contained 2 bases not matched to a gene. Germline V gives CDR1 MNHEY, CDR2 SVGEGT. This CDR3 region has 15 residues.